This T cell receptor (beta chain) was found in a study of cytomegalovirus exposure and HLA in healthy donors. Study-level information: HLA-typed donors contributed approximately 86 million unique TCRs, which were held in an early data release. Broader study findings: Later analysis placed DRB1 highest and HLA-C lowest in TCR association rates, which differed by HLA locus. Roughly uniform depth of sequencing across donors was assumed in presence/absence analyses.

Amplification used 60 Vbeta primers and 13 Jbeta primers. Produced via immunoSEQ multiplex PCR; TCRdb's table is partial and in-frame only. The sample yields around 200,000 clones, around 80% seen once. Germline values: CDR1 MGHRA, CDR2 YSYEKL. V shed 3 bases and J 0 bases; nucleotides not matched to a gene: 8. CDR3 length: 18 residues. A word on this clone: Its specificity is not known.

The chain uses TRBV4-1 and TRBJ1-6; 7 bases are a match to TRBD1. This receptor was obtained from a girl under 10 years old in good health and CMV-seropositive. The sequencing sample was made of PBMCs. Here the CDR3 reads CASSHPRQGSSYNSPLHF. For the CDR3, the DNA is TGCGCCAGCAGCCATCCAAGACAGGGAAGCTCCTATAATTCACCCCTCCACTTT.